One and the same sample provided the 3 T cell receptor beta chains below, sequenced in a study of OX40 agonist ivuxolimab in advanced cancers. Generated by immunoSEQ multiplex PCR, the TCRdb table keeps only in-frame clones and is missing some. Of about 64,000 clones listed, around four fifths were seen once; the top ten hold around 10%. The sequencing here drew on CD4+ or CD8+ T cells sorted from blood, taken in a trial of the OX40 agonist ivuxolimab. The source is an adult with an advanced solid tumor such as melanoma, head and neck, liver or kidney cancer.

The sample holds one count of this clone. The genes are TRBV11-3 and TRBJ2-5; D might be TRBD2 (6 bases). The ends were cut back, 5 bases at V and 2 bases at J, with 12 bases in the middle. Looked up from germline, CDR1 is SGHNT and CDR2 is YENEEA. The CDR3 contains 14 residues. As DNA, the CDR3 is TGTGCCAGCAGCCCCGGGGGTAGGCAAGAGACCCAGTACTTC. Residues: CASSPGGRQETQYF.

The CDR3 loop reads CASSEGLAGGYTGELFF. The DNA for the CDR3 is TGTGCCAGCAGTGAAGGGTTAGCAGGGGGGTACACCGGGGAGCTGTTTTTT. The J gene is TRBJ2-2, the V gene TRBV2; the D gene is possibly TRBD1 (7 bases). Trimming took off 1 base at V and 3 bases at J, with 15 bases between the two ends. Germline CDR1 reads SNHLY; CDR2 reads FYNNEI. The CDR3 is 17 residues long. The full variable domain, rest sourced from reference TRBV2 and TRBJ2-2, is EPEVTQTPSHQVTQMGQEVILRCVPISNHLYFYWYRQILGQKVEFLVSFYNNEISEKSEIFDDQFSVERPDGSNFTLKIRSTKLEDSAMYFCASSEGLAGGYTGELFFGEGSRLTVL.

The V and J genes are TRBV9 and TRBJ1-2; D gene uncertain. Germline CDR1 is SGDLS and CDR2 is YYNGEE. Trimming removed 5 bases from V and 7 bases from J, with 15 bases in between. This CDR3 region has 13 residues. This CDR3 is CASRESEVRGYTF. CDR3 bases: TGTGCCAGCAGGGAAAGTGAGGTGCGTGGCTACACCTTC. Looking up the rest from reference TRBV9 and TRBJ1-2 gives the full variable domain: DSGVTQTPKHLITATGQRVTLRCSPRSGDLSVYWYQQSLDQGLQFLIQYYNGEERAKGNILERFSAQQFPDLHSELNLSSLELGDSALYFCASRESEVRGYTFGSGTRLTVV.